The sample holds many counts of the clone carrying this T cell receptor beta chain. Its antigen is not identified. This specimen belongs to a study of T cell repertoires in cytomegalovirus infection. Looking at the study overall: Public TCR beta signature analysis indicated the presence of both CMV infection and matching HLA type.

One entry per CDR3 protein results from TCRdb running MiXCR on the reads. The table lists 65,000 to 90,000 distinct CDR3 sequences, roughly 3.6% of them singletons. Study-level points and caveats: CMV-specific HLA-C-restricted TCR beta clonotypes dominated the ex vivo response. Cumulative public TCR beta family frequency identified carriers of CMV plus the relevant HLA.

CDR1 and CDR2 from the germline V gene are MDHEN and SYDVKM. The V and J ends lost 1 base and 5 bases respectively, with 9 bases between them. This CDR3 is 14 amino acids long. The sequencing input was PBMCs. The gene calls are TRBV28 and TRBJ1-5, with D perhaps matching TRBD1 (5 bases). The receptor comes from a human donor in good health (CMV status not recorded). Some clones in this sample may be carry-over from other donors' samples. CDR3 sequence reads: CASSLSGVDQPQHF. The CDR3 coding sequence is TGTGCCAGCAGTTTATCGGGGGTGGATCAGCCCCAGCATTTT. Looking up the rest from reference TRBV28 and TRBJ1-5 gives the full variable domain: DVKVTQSSRYLVKRTGEKVFLECVQDMDHENMFWYRQDPGLGLRLIYFSYDVKMKEKGDIPEGYSVSREKKERFSLILESASTNQTSMYLCASSLSGVDQPQHFGDGTRLSIL.